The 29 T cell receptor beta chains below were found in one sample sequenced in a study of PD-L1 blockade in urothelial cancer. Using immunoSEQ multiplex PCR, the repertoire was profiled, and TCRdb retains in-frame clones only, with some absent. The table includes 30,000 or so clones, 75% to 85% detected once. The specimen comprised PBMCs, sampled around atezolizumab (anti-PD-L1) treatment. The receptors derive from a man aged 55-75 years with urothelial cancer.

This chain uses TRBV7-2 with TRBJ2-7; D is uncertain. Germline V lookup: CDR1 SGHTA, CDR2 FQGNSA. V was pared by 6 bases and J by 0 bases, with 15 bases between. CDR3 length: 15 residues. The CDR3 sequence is CASRKTSPGSYEQYF. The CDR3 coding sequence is TGTGCCAGCAGAAAAACCAGTCCAGGCTCCTACGAGCAGTACTTC.

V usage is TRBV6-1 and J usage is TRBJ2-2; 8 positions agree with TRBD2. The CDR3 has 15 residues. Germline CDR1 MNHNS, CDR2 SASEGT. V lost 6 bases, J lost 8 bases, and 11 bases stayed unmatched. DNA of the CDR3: TGTGCCAGCAGGGGATTAAGCGGGAGTAGTGGGGAGCTGTTTTTT. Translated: CASRGLSGSSGELFF.

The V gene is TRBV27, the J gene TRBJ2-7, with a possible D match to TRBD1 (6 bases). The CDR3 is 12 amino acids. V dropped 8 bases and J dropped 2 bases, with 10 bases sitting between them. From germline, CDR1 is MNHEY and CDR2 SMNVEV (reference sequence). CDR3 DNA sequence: TGTGCCAGCCAACAGGGTCCCTACGAGCAGTACTTC. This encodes CASQQGPYEQYF.

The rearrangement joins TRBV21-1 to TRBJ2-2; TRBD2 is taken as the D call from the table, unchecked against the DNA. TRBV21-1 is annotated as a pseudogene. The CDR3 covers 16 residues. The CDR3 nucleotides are TGTGCCAGCAGCAAAGTCCAGGGACTGAACACCGGGGAGCTGTTTTTT. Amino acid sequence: CASSKVQGLNTGELFF.

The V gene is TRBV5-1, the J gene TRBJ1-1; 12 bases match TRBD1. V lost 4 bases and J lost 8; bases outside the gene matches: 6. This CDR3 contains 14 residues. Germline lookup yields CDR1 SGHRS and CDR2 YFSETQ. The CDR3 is CASSGGQGAREAFF. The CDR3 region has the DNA TGCGCCAGCAGCGGGGGACAGGGGGCGCGGGAAGCTTTCTTT.

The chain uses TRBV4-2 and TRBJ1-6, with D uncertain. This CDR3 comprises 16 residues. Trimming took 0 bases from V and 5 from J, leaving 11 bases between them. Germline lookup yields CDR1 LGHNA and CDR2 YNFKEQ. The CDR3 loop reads CASSQEGGFDNSPLHF. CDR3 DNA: TGTGCCAGCAGCCAAGAAGGAGGGTTCGATAATTCACCCCTCCACTTT.

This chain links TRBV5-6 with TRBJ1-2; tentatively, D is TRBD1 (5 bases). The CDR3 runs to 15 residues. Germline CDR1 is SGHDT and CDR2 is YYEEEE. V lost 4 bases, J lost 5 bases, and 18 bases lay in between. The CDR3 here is CASSLYDGGGYGYTF. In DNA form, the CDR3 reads TGTGCCAGCAGCCTGTACGACGGGGGGGGGTATGGCTACACCTTC.

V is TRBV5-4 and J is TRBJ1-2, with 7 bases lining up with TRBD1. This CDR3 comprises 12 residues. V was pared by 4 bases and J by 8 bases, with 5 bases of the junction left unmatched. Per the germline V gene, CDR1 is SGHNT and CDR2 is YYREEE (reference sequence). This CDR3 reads CASSLDRVGYTF. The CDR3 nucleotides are TGTGCCAGCAGCCTAGACAGGGTCGGCTACACCTTC.

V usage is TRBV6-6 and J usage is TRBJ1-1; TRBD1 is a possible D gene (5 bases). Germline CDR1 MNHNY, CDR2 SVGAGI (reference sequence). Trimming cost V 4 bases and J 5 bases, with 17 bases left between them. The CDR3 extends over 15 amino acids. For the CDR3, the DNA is TGTGCCAGCAGTTGGGGTGGGAAGGAGGGGACTGAAGCTTTCTTT. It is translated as CASSWGGKEGTEAFF.

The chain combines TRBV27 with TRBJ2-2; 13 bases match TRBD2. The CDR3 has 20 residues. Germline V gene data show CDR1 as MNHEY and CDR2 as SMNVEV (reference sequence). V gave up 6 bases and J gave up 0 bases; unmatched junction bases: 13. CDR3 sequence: CASRPRGGLAGATNTGELFF. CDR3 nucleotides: TGTGCCAGCAGACCTCGGGGTGGACTAGCGGGAGCCACGAACACCGGGGAGCTGTTTTTT.

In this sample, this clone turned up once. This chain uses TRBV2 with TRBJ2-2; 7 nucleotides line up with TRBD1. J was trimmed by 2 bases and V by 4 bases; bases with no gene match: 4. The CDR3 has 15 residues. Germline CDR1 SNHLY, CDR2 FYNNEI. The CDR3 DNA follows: TGTGCCAGCAGTGCCGGGACAGTAAACACCGGGGAGCTGTTTTTT. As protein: CASSAGTVNTGELFF.

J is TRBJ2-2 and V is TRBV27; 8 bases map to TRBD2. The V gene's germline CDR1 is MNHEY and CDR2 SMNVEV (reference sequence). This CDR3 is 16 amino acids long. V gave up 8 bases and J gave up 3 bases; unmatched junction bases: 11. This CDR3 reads CASRHFPSGHTGELFF. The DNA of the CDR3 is TGTGCCAGCCGACATTTTCCTAGCGGGCACACCGGGGAGCTGTTTTTT.

The CDR3 spells CASSLGGSGSPLHF. The CDR3 DNA reads TGTGCCAGCAGTTTGGGAGGGTCCGGCTCACCCCTCCACTTT. This rearrangement joins TRBV11-3 to TRBJ1-6; D is unclear. CDR1 and CDR2 (germline): SGHNT, YENEEA. V was trimmed by 6 bases and J by 10 bases, leaving 16 bases between them. The CDR3 covers 14 residues.

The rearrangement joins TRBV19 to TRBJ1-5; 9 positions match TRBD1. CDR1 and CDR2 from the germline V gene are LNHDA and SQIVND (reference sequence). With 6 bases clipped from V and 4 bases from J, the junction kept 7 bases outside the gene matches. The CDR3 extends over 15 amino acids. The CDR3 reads CASSQGTGTNQPQHF. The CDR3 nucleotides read TGTGCCAGTAGCCAGGGGACAGGGACTAATCAGCCCCAGCATTTT.

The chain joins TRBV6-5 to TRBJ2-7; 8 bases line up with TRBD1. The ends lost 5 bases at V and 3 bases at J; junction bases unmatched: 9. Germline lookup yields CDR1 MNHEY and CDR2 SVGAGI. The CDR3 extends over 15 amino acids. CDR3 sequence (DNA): TGTGCCAGCAGTCGTCTGTCACAGGGGGTCTACGAGCAGTACTTC. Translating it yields CASSRLSQGVYEQYF.

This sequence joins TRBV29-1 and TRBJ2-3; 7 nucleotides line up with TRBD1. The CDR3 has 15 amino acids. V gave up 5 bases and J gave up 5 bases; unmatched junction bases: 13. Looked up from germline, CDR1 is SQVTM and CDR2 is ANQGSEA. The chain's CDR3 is CSVFEGASRGDTQYF. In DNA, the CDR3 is TGCAGCGTTTTTGAGGGGGCATCTCGCGGAGATACGCAGTATTTT.

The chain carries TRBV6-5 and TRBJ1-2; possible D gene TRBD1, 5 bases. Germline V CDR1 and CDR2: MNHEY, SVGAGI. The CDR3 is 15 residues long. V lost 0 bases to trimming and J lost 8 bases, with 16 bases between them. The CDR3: CASSYSFEGGDGYTF. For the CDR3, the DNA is TGTGCCAGCAGTTACTCCTTCGAGGGAGGGGACGGCTACACCTTC.

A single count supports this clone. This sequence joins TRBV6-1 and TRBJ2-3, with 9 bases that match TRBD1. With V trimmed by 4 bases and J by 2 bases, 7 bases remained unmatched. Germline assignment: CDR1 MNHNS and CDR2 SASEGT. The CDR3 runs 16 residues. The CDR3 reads CASSGGGQGITDTQYF. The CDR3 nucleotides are TGTGCCAGCAGTGGGGGGGGACAGGGTATCACAGATACGCAGTATTTT.

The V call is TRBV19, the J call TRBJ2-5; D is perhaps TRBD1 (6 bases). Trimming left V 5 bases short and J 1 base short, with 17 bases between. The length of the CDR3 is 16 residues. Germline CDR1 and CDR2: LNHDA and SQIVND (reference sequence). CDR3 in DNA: TGTGCCAGTAGTGCCGCGAGATCCAGGGGCCAAGAGACCCAGTACTTC. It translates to CASSAARSRGQETQYF.

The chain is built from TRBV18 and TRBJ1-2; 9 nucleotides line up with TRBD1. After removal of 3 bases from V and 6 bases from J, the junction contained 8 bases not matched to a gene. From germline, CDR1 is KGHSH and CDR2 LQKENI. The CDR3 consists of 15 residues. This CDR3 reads CASSPRLRDRDGYTF. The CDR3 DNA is TGTGCCAGCTCACCTCGCCTCCGGGACAGGGATGGCTACACCTTC.

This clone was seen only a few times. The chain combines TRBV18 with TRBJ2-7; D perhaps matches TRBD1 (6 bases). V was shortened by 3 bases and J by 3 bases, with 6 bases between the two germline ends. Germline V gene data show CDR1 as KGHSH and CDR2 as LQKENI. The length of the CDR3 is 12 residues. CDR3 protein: CASSPDSYEQYF. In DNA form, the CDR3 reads TGTGCCAGCTCACCGGACAGCTACGAGCAGTACTTC.

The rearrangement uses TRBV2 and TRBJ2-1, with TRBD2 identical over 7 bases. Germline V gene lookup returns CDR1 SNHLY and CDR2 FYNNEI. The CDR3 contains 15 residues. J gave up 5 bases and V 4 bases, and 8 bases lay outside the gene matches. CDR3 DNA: TGTGCCAGCAGTGCATCGGGACTACCCAACAATGAGCAGTTCTTC. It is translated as CASSASGLPNNEQFF.

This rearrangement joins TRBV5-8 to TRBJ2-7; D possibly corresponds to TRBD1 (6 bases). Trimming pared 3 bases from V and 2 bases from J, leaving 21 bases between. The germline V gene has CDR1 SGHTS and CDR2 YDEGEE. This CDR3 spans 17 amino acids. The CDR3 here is CASSSGDGRGIAYEQYF. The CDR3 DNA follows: TGTGCCAGCAGCTCTGGGGATGGCAGGGGAATCGCCTACGAGCAGTACTTC. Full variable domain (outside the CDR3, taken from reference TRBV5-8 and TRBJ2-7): EAGVTQSPTHLIKTRGQQATLRCSPISGHTSVYWYQQALGLGLQFLLWYDEGEERNRGNFPPRFSGRQFPNYSSELNVNALELEDSALYLCASSSGDGRGIAYEQYFGPGTRLTVT.

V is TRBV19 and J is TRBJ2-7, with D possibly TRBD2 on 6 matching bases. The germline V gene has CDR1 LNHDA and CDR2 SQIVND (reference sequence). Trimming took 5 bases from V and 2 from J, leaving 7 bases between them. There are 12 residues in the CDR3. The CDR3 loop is CASSSGAYEQYF. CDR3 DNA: TGTGCCAGTAGTTCGGGGGCCTACGAGCAGTACTTC.

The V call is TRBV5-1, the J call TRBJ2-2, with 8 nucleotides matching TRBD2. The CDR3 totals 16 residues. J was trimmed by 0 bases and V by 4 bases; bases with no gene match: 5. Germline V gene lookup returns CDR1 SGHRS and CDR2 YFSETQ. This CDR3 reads CASSTRGGPNTGELFF. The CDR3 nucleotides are TGCGCCAGCAGCACCCGGGGGGGCCCGAACACCGGGGAGCTGTTTTTT.

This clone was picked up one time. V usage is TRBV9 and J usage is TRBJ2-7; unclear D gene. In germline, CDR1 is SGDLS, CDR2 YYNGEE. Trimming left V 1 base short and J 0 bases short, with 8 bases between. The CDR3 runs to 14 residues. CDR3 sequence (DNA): TGTGCCAGCAGCGTATCTTATAGCTCCTACGAGCAGTACTTC. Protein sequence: CASSVSYSSYEQYF. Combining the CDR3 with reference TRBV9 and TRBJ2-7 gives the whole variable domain DSGVTQTPKHLITATGQRVTLRCSPRSGDLSVYWYQQSLDQGLQFLIQYYNGEERAKGNILERFSAQQFPDLHSELNLSSLELGDSALYFCASSVSYSSYEQYFGPGTRLTVT.

CDR3 protein: CASSRDRGNQPQHF. Written as DNA, the CDR3 is TGTGCCAGCAGCCGGGACAGGGGTAATCAGCCCCAGCATTTT. The chain combines TRBV11-2 with TRBJ1-5, with 10 bases matching TRBD1. V trimming: 5 bases; J trimming: 4 bases; junction bases outside the gene matches: 2. The germline gives CDR1 SGHAT, CDR2 FQNNGV. The CDR3 runs to 14 residues.

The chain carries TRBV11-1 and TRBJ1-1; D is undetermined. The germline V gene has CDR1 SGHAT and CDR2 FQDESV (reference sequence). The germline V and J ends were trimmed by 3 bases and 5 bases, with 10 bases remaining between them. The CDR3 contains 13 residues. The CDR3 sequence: CASSFEGGTEAFF. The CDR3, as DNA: TGTGCCAGCAGCTTTGAGGGAGGGACTGAAGCTTTCTTT.

CDR3 sequence: CARSRGSVYNEQFF. CDR3 nucleotides: TGTGCCCGGTCGCGCGGGAGTGTATACAATGAGCAGTTCTTC. The chain has TRBV30 and TRBJ2-1; 7 bases line up with TRBD2. V was pared by 8 bases and J by 4 bases, with 11 bases of the junction left unmatched. This CDR3 contains 14 residues. Germline CDR1 GTSNPN, CDR2 SVGIG (reference sequence).